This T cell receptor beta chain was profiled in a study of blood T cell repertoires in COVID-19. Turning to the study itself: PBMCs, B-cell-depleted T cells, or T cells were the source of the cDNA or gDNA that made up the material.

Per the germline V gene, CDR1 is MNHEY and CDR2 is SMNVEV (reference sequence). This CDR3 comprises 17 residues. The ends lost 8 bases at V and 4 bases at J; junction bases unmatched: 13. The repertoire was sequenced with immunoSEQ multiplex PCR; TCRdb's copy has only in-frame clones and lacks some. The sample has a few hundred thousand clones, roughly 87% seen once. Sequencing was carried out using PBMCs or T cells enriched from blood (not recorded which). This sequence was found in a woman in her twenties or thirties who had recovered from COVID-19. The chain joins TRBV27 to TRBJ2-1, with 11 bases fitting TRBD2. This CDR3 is CASSASGGRVFYNEQFF. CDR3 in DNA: TGTGCCAGCTCTGCTAGCGGGGGGCGTGTCTTTTACAATGAGCAGTTCTTC.